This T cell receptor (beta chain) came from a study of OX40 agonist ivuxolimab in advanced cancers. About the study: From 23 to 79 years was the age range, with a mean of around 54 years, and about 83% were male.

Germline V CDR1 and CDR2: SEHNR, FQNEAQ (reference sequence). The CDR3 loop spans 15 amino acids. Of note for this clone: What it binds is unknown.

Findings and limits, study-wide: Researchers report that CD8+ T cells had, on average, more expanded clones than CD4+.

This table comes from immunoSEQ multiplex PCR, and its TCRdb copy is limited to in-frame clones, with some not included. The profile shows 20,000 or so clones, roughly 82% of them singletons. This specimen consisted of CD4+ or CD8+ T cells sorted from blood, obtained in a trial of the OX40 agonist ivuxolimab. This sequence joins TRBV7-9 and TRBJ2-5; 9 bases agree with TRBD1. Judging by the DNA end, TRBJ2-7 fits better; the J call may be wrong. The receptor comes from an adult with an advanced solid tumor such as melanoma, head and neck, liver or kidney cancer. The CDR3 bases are TGTGCCAGCAGCTACCGGGACAGGGCCTCCTACGAGCAGTACTTC. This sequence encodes CASSYRDRASYEQYF.